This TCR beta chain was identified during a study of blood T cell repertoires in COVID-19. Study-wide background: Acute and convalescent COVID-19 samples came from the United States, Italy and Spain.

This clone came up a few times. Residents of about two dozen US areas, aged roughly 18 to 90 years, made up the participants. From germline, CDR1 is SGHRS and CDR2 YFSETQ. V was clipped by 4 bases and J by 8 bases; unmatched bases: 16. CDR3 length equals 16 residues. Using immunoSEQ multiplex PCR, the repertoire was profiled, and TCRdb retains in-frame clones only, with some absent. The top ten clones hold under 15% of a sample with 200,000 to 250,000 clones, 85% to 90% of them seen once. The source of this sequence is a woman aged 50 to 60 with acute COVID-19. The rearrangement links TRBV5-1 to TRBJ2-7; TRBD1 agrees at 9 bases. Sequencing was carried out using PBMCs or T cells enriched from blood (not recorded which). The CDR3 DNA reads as TGCGCCAGCAGCATGCTGGACAGGGGCCCAACAATCAAGCAGTACTTC. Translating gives CASSMLDRGPTIKQYF.